Shown below are 23 T cell receptor beta chains from a single sample sequenced in a study of T-cell memory formation after mild COVID-19. TCRdb reprocessed the 5' RACE reads with MiXCR, giving one entry per CDR3 protein. The sample shows 65,000 to 95,000 distinct CDR3 sequences, roughly 13% of them seen only once. Input material: PBMCs or a T cell subset sorted from them (not recorded which). The receptors derive from a man younger than 35 who had mild COVID-19 (a few samples of this study predate the infection). Cell type and time point are not known.

This clonotype was found many times. The rearrangement joins TRBV27 to TRBJ1-1; possible D gene TRBD1, 5 bases. The V and J ends lost 5 bases and 10 bases respectively, with 17 bases between them. The CDR3 runs 13 residues. Germline values: CDR1 MNHEY, CDR2 SMNVEV (reference sequence). CDR3 DNA: TGTGCCAGCAGTCCGACCTTGGGGGGGGGAGCTTTCTTT. It is translated as CASSPTLGGGAFF.

There are a few counts of this clonotype. The rearrangement joins TRBV13 to TRBJ2-3; D not resolved. Trimming shortened V by 5 bases and J by 1 base, and 4 bases separated the two germline ends. This CDR3 is built from 12 residues. Germline lookup yields CDR1 PRHDT and CDR2 FYEKMQ (reference sequence). The CDR3 spells CASSAGTDTQYF. CDR3 DNA sequence: TGTGCCAGCAGCGCCGGCACAGATACGCAGTATTTT. The full variable domain, rest sourced from reference TRBV13 and TRBJ2-3, is AAGVIQSPRHLIKEKRETATLKCYPIPRHDTVYWYQQGPGQDPQFLISFYEKMQSDKGSIPDRFSAQQFSDYHSELNMSSLELGDSALYFCASSAGTDTQYFGPGTRLTVL.

The chain uses TRBV6-2 or TRBV6-3 and TRBJ2-3, with 11 bases lining up with TRBD2. Germline V gives CDR1 MNHEY, CDR2 SVGEGT. Losses at the gene ends were 5 bases for V and 4 bases for J; bases not matched to a gene: 5. This CDR3 is built from 15 residues. The CDR3 sequence: CASSRLAGKADTQYF. CDR3 sequence (DNA): TGTGCCAGCAGTAGACTAGCGGGGAAGGCAGATACGCAGTATTTT.

This clonotype occurred a few times. The chain carries TRBV6-2 or TRBV6-3 and TRBJ2-5, with D perhaps TRBD2 (5 bases). Germline values: CDR1 MNHEY, CDR2 SVGEGT. The ends were cut back, 2 bases at V and 2 bases at J, with 9 bases in the middle. This CDR3 contains 14 residues. Here the CDR3 DNA reads TGTGCCAGCAGTTACGGAGGCAGTCAAGAGACCCAGTACTTC. Translation: CASSYGGSQETQYF.

By share, this clonotype ranks as medium-sized. The chain joins TRBV27 to TRBJ2-1; 13 bases line up with TRBD2. This CDR3 spans 18 amino acids. Trimming at V came to 5 bases and at J to 2 bases, leaving 9 bases not matched to a gene. Germline lookup yields CDR1 MNHEY and CDR2 SMNVEV (reference sequence). CDR3 DNA: TGTGCCAGCAGTGCTGGGACTAGCGGGGAGACACCCTACAATGAGCAGTTCTTC. It specifies CASSAGTSGETPYNEQFF.

This clonotype was picked up a small number of times. The chain carries TRBV29-1 and TRBJ2-2; D is perhaps TRBD2 (5 bases). The CDR3 consists of 13 residues. With 5 bases removed from V and 1 base from J, the gap between germline ends came to 8 bases. CDR1 SQVTM and CDR2 ANQGSEA come from the germline V gene. CDR3 protein: CSVLGVNTGELFF. In DNA, the CDR3 is TGCAGCGTTCTCGGGGTGAACACCGGGGAGCTGTTTTTT.

The chain recombines TRBV6-6 with TRBJ2-3; D is perhaps TRBD1 or TRBD2 (5 bases each). The V gene lost 2 bases and the J gene lost 6 bases, with 9 bases spanning the gap. CDR3 length: 13 amino acids. Germline V gives CDR1 MNHNY, CDR2 SVGAGI (reference sequence). The chain's CDR3 is CASSYGGTDTQYF. CDR3 sequence (DNA): TGTGCCAGCAGTTACGGGGGAACGGATACGCAGTATTTT.

This clonotype was seen at least ten times. J is TRBJ2-7 and V is TRBV4-3, with no clear D. V was clipped by 1 base and J by 6 bases, with 7 bases between them. The CDR3 sequence is 12 residues long. The germline CDR1 and CDR2 sequences are LGHNA and YSLEER. This CDR3 is CASSQGGSEQYF. The CDR3 nucleotides read TGCGCCAGCAGCCAAGGAGGCTCCGAGCAGTACTTC.

Sample share makes this clonotype medium-sized. The chain has TRBV12-3 or TRBV12-4 and TRBJ2-7, with TRBD1 as a possible D gene (5 bases). Trimming took 7 bases from V and 2 from J, leaving 15 bases between them. This CDR3 spans 14 amino acids. The CDR3 nucleotides are TGTGCCAGCACAGGCAGAAGGGGCGCCTACGAGCAGTACTTC. This codes for CASTGRRGAYEQYF.

This clonotype came up a few times. The genes are TRBV27 and TRBJ1-5; tentatively, D is TRBD1 (5 bases). Deletions cut 6 bases from V and 2 bases from J, with 17 bases between. The CDR3 is made up of 16 amino acids. Germline-derived CDR1 and CDR2 are MNHEY and SMNVEV (reference sequence). In DNA, the CDR3 is TGTGCCAGCAGCCTAACGACGTGGGGGGGCAATCAGCCCCAGCATTTT. It encodes CASSLTTWGGNQPQHF.

This clonotype was counted a few times. The chain recombines TRBV3-1 with TRBJ1-2, with 8 bases that match TRBD1. The V gene's germline CDR1 is LGHDT and CDR2 YNNKEL (reference sequence). CDR3 length equals 16 residues. V was pared by 5 bases and J by 2 bases, with 10 bases of the junction left unmatched. The CDR3 DNA is TGTGCCAGCAGCACGACAGGGGCCGCAGCAAACTATGGCTACACCTTC. It codes for CASSTTGAAANYGYTF.

The rearrangement links TRBV6-5 to TRBJ2-5; 12 positions match TRBD1. Germline V gene data show CDR1 as MNHEY and CDR2 as SVGAGI. The CDR3 has 18 amino acids. Unmatched junction bases numbered 15, after V lost 7 bases and J lost 3 bases. The CDR3 sequence: CASTPLRGTGGFEETQYF. The CDR3 DNA sequence: TGTGCCAGCACCCCACTACGTGGGACAGGGGGCTTCGAAGAGACCCAGTACTTC.

This clonotype was seen ten or more times. This chain connects TRBV6-5 to TRBJ2-5, with D perhaps TRBD1 (6 bases). The CDR3 length is 15 residues. The germline V and J ends were trimmed by 5 bases and 3 bases, with 16 bases remaining between them. Germline-derived CDR1 and CDR2 are MNHEY and SVGAGI. Written as DNA, the CDR3 is TGTGCCAGCAGTCACTGGGCGGACAGCAAAGAGACCCAGTACTTC. Translating it yields CASSHWADSKETQYF.

This clonotype occurred once. V and J are TRBV20-1 and TRBJ2-7; 7 bases match TRBD2. Germline assignment: CDR1 DFQATT and CDR2 SNEGSKA (reference sequence). With 1 base clipped from V and 4 bases from J, the junction kept 4 bases outside the gene matches. The CDR3 runs to 13 residues. This CDR3 reads CSARGLAEYEQYF. CDR3 in DNA: TGCAGTGCTAGAGGACTAGCAGAATACGAGCAGTACTTC.

The chain couples TRBV5-5 to TRBJ2-1; TRBD1 aligns across 9 bases. This CDR3 comprises 15 residues. Germline V CDR1 and CDR2: SGHKS, YYEKEE (reference sequence). V lost 2 bases to trimming and J lost 8 bases; unmatched junction nucleotides: 8. CDR3 nucleotides: TGTGCCAGCAGCTTCGGACAGGGGTTTGTCGATGAGCAGTTCTTC. Encoded protein: CASSFGQGFVDEQFF.

This clonotype was seen a few times. The chain joins TRBV5-1 to TRBJ2-1, with 11 nucleotides matching TRBD2. The J segment lost 6 bases and the V segment lost 2 bases, leaving 10 bases of the junction unmatched. Looked up from germline, CDR1 is SGHRS and CDR2 is YFSETQ. This CDR3 spans 17 amino acids. CDR3 region: CASSFTISGGAANEQFF. The CDR3 DNA reads as TGCGCCAGCAGCTTCACAATTAGCGGGGGGGCGGCCAATGAGCAGTTCTTC.

The chain joins TRBV16 to TRBJ2-7, with D perhaps TRBD1 (5 bases). The CDR3 contains 14 residues. Trimming took off 4 bases at V and 5 bases at J, with 15 bases between the two ends. CDR1 and CDR2 from the germline V gene are KGHSY and FQNENV. For the CDR3, the DNA is TGTGCCAGCAGCCGCCCCAGGGTCACCAACGAGCAGTACGTC. This gives the protein CASSRPRVTNEQYV.

This clonotype was counted only a few times. The V call is TRBV7-8, the J call TRBJ1-6; D perhaps matches TRBD1 (5 bases). Germline CDR1 reads SGHVS; CDR2 reads FQNEAQ. This CDR3 contains 17 residues. Trimming shortened V by 1 base and J by 1 base, and 11 bases separated the two germline ends. The CDR3 DNA reads TGTGCCAGCAGCTTAGTACGGACACCTTCCTATAATTCACCCCTCCACTTT. Residues: CASSLVRTPSYNSPLHF.

In its sample, this clonotype was seen a few times. The chain couples TRBV11-2 to TRBJ2-3; the match to TRBD1 covers 8 bases. There are 15 residues in the CDR3. Germline V gene data show CDR1 as SGHAT and CDR2 as FQNNGV. The J segment lost 6 bases and the V segment lost 5 bases, leaving 10 bases of the junction unmatched. The DNA for the CDR3 is TGTGCCAGCAGCGGGACAGGTATACCTCTGGATACGCAGTATTTT. It specifies CASSGTGIPLDTQYF.

V is TRBV2 and J is TRBJ1-2, with D unclear. The V gene's germline CDR1 is SNHLY and CDR2 FYNNEI. The ends were cut back, 3 bases at V and 7 bases at J, with 9 bases in the middle. The CDR3 covers 12 residues. In DNA form, the CDR3 reads TGTGCCAGCAGTGACCGGCAAAGTGGCTACACCTTC. Translating it yields CASSDRQSGYTF. Full variable domain (outside the CDR3, taken from reference TRBV2 and TRBJ1-2): EPEVTQTPSHQVTQMGQEVILRCVPISNHLYFYWYRQILGQKVEFLVSFYNNEISEKSEIFDDQFSVERPDGSNFTLKIRSTKLEDSAMYFCASSDRQSGYTFGSGTRLTVV.

Ten or more counts support this clonotype. The chain is built from TRBV21-1 and TRBJ2-3; whether TRBD1, the table's D call, matches the DNA was not checked. TRBV21-1 is recorded as a pseudogene. CDR3 length: 16 residues. CDR3 sequence reads: CASSDRGTGGPDTQYF. The DNA for the CDR3 is TGTGCCAGCAGCGACCGAGGGACAGGGGGTCCAGATACGCAGTATTTT.

V gene TRBV28 combines with J gene TRBJ2-4; D assignment may be TRBD1 or TRBD2 (5 bases each). CDR1 MDHEN and CDR2 SYDVKM come from the germline V gene. Trimming shortened V by 4 bases and J by 8 bases, and 27 bases separated the two germline ends. The CDR3 consists of 18 residues. CDR3 region: CASSSSLAPGTLSYIQYF. The DNA of the CDR3 is TGTGCCAGCAGTTCCAGCCTAGCCCCGGGGACCTTGTCCTACATTCAGTACTTC.

V usage is TRBV7-9 and J usage is TRBJ2-3; weak D call: TRBD1 (5 bases). Germline V gives CDR1 SEHNR, CDR2 FQNEAQ (reference sequence). V lost 2 bases and J lost 6, with 15 bases in between. The CDR3 consists of 15 residues. CDR3 residues: CASSLTGIPSDTQYF. CDR3 bases: TGTGCCAGCAGCTTAACAGGTATCCCATCTGATACGCAGTATTTT.